This T cell receptor beta chain was recorded in a study of control samples from healthy donors and cancer patients. The repertoire was sequenced with immunoSEQ multiplex PCR; TCRdb's copy has only in-frame clones and lacks some. In the table there are 90,000 to 100,000 clones, about four fifths of which are singletons. This receptor was taken from a woman aged 25-40 years in good health. Sequences were obtained from blood.

As DNA, the CDR3 is TGTGCCAGCAGTGATCAGGGGCTAACCTACAATGAGCAGTTCTTC. Protein sequence: CASSDQGLTYNEQFF. This rearrangement joins TRBV6-1 to TRBJ2-1; perhaps TRBD1 as D (6 bases). The germline gives CDR1 MNHNS, CDR2 SASEGT. The CDR3 loop spans 15 amino acids. Trimming removed 3 bases from V and 2 bases from J, with 11 bases in between.